This T cell receptor (beta chain) derives from a study of Ad26.COV2.S vaccination and SARS-CoV-2 variants. Overall study: Donor allocation was to the COV1001 Ad26.COV2.S trial arm.

Clones were read by immunoSEQ multiplex PCR, and TCRdb kept only the in-frame ones, dropping some. The table includes about 470,000 clones, around 91% detected once. Remarks on this clone: Its antigen is not identified.

Treatment denoted: some 19 received Ad26.COV2.S at low or high dose, single or two shots; about 5 received placebo; per-sample allocation not given. The samples date from day 63 after the first vaccine or placebo injection. The donor was a Boston adult aged 18-55 years. In the vaccine, an Ad26 vector expressed the SARS-CoV-2 spike of the Wuhan strain. CDR1 and CDR2 (germline): MNHNS, SASEGT. V trimming: 2 bases; J trimming: 2 bases; junction bases outside the gene matches: 4. This CDR3 has 16 amino acids. Regarding the study as a whole: Total T cell responses may have been underestimated by the TCR breadth and depth analyses.

The material sequenced was peripheral blood, taken in a trial of Ad26.COV2.S vaccine versus placebo. The receptor's source is a person aged 18-60 years who received the Ad26.COV2.S COVID-19 vaccine or a placebo. This rearrangement joins TRBV6-1 to TRBJ2-1; TRBD2 matches at 9 bases. The CDR3 nucleotides are TGTGCCAGCAGTGAATCCCTAGCGGGAACCTACAATGAGCAGTTCTTC. This sequence encodes CASSESLAGTYNEQFF.